This TCR beta chain was retrieved from a study of radiation and T cells in renal cell carcinoma (dated by TCRdb to about 2020). Turning to the overall study: Samples were obtained from a clinical trial, in which 15 Gy stereotactic body radiation therapy was delivered to primary renal cell carcinomas and nephrectomy was performed 4 weeks later. TCR beta sequencing covered 50 to 55 samples in total, comprising approximately 26 tumors and around 27 peripheral blood samples. A total of 3.5 million to 4.5 million unique CDR3 nucleotide sequences, encoding around 2.7 million unique CDR3 amino acid sequences, were found across all 50 or so samples.

The germline V gene gives CDR1 as MDHEN and CDR2 as SYDVKM. V and J are truncated by 5 bases and 1 base respectively, leaving an intervening sequence of 9 bases. The CDR3 has 14 amino acids, counting the end cysteine and phenylalanine. The sequence is cut down to CDR3 DNA, 42 bases in frame from base 1. Notes on this clone: Its antigen remains undetermined. No quality values exist for individual bases; no much larger clone is one base distant.

In light of the paper, this sample's time point label describes: baseline pretreatment blood. This specimen's treatment or condition label, per the study, means: 15 Gy SBRT to primary tumor, nephrectomy 4 weeks later. To follow tumor-enriched clonotypes, serial peripheral blood was collected from radiation-treated patients at baseline and at 2 weeks and 4 weeks after SBRT. Every patient's renal cell carcinoma showed clear cell pathology. The QIAamp DNA Blood Mini Kit (Qiagen) was used to prepare genomic DNA for TCR sequencing. Samples were included in the analyses only if all quality control checks were passed. The paper as a whole reports these results and caveats: In blood, the top tumor clonotypes increased between baseline and 2 weeks post-radiation and then shrank by 4 weeks, which suggests that tumor-resident clones expanded only transiently. Effects of radiation dose or scheduling on the TCR repertoire could not be addressed with the single-armed trial design. No pretreatment tumor biopsies were available, so the baseline intratumoral presence of clonotypes could not be determined. Blood repertoire dynamics were not followed beyond 4 weeks after treatment.

The immunoSEQ kit was used, according to the manufacturer's recommendations, to generate TCR beta libraries from genomic DNA. To prepare the libraries, a first multiplex PCR with proprietary primers was run, followed by a second PCR that added unique barcodes, and a bead cleanup was done after each round. A positive control reaction and a negative control reaction, both provided in the kit, were run with every batch of samples. The final libraries were assessed on an Agilent 4200 TapeStation D1000 ScreenTape, pooled by volume, and quantified by qPCR. Sequencing was performed on an Illumina NextSeq500 using a MidOutput 150-cycle cartridge, with 156 Read1 cycles, 15 Index1 cycles, and the kit custom primers. The pooled library was loaded at approximately 0.92 pM, and around 18% PhiX control was spiked in. In the paper's pipeline: Vendor-processed data were analyzed in R, with a clonotype defined as all T cells sharing the same CDR3 nucleotide sequence. For clone abundance analyses, frequencies were normalized to the 10,000 most abundant clones per sample. Public T cell clones, which averaged fewer than five per sample, were removed prior to analysis. Tumor-enriched clonotypes and baseline blood-enriched clonotypes were defined as those with an abundance difference of at least 32-fold between compartments. A beta-binomial differential abundance model was applied to find clonotypes that expanded or contracted between blood time points. The Baroni-Urbani and Buser coefficient was used to measure tumor-blood repertoire similarity, and groups were compared with two-tailed Wilcoxon tests in R. TCRdb re-hosts the immuneACCESS table, in-frame sequences only. Its copies lack some clones; in the studies checked, an unresolved V gene accounts for under half of them, and the cause for the rest is not known. That table supplies the V and J calls and clone size; D and trimming were determined from the DNA. For this sample there are roughly 120,000 clones; roughly 80% appear just once. 3% of the sample belongs to the ten largest clones.

Recombination joined TRBV28 with TRBJ1-3; the D gene is perhaps TRBD1, on 6 matching bases. The clonotype comes from a woman aged 60 to 75 with renal cell carcinoma. This specimen was blood, taken from a patient whose treatment included radiotherapy and nephrectomy. The nucleotides read TGTGCCAGCAGTGAGGGGGAGTCTGGAAACACCATATATTTT. Translated, this gives CASSEGESGNTIYF.